These T cell receptor beta chains were read from a single sample in a study of cytomegalovirus exposure and HLA in healthy donors. TCRdb keeps only in-frame clones here, not all; method: immunoSEQ multiplex PCR. The sample has 180,000 or so clones, around 79% seen once. The sequenced sample consisted of PBMCs. The origin of the receptors is a man aged 50 to 59 in good health and CMV-seropositive. Each CDR3 is given with its conserved first and last residue. Each record gives: V gene, CDR3 length, J gene, CDR3 protein.

v_gene: TRBV19; len: 19; j_gene: TRBJ1-5; CDR3aa: CASSMIRRGTGVTHQPQHF
v_gene: TRBV4-3; len: 15; j_gene: TRBJ1-6; CDR3aa: CASSQVETGSSPLHF
v_gene: TRBV5-4; len: 17; j_gene: TRBJ2-6; CDR3aa: CASSGDRGHSGANVLTF
v_gene: TRBV6-5; len: 14; j_gene: TRBJ1-2; CDR3aa: CASSRQGDRYGYTF
v_gene: TRBV7-3; len: 14; j_gene: TRBJ2-7; CDR3aa: CASSLASGGYEQYF
v_gene: TRBV28; len: 13; j_gene: TRBJ2-5; CDR3aa: CASIKREIETQYF
v_gene: TRBV19; len: 14; j_gene: TRBJ1-2; CDR3aa: CASSIWSREDSYTF
v_gene: TRBV5-1; len: 15; j_gene: TRBJ2-7; CDR3aa: CASSLKQGAIIEQYF
v_gene: TRBV25-1; len: 16; j_gene: TRBJ1-6; CDR3aa: CASSESRSSYNSPLHF
v_gene: TRBV15; len: 17; j_gene: TRBJ2-1; CDR3aa: CATSRDILAGGYNEQFF